This TCR beta chain was recovered during a study of T cell changes during pregnancy in multiple sclerosis. Produced via immunoSEQ multiplex PCR; TCRdb's table is partial and in-frame only. Here the sample spans tens of thousands of clones, roughly 90% being singletons. The V gene's germline CDR1 is SGHAT and CDR2 FQNNGV. CDR3 length: 17 residues. The V gene end was trimmed by 5 bases and the J gene end by 2 bases; junction bases not matched to a gene: 11. The sequences come from peripheral blood, collected before pregnancy. The sequence came from a female donor with multiple sclerosis, enrolled in a pregnancy study. This sequence joins TRBV11-2 and TRBJ2-1; 8 bases agree with TRBD2. CDR3 nucleotide sequence: TGTGCCAGCAGCCCTGTCTCGAGGCGGGGGGCCTACAATGAGCAGTTCTTC. This translates into CASSPVSRRGAYNEQFF.